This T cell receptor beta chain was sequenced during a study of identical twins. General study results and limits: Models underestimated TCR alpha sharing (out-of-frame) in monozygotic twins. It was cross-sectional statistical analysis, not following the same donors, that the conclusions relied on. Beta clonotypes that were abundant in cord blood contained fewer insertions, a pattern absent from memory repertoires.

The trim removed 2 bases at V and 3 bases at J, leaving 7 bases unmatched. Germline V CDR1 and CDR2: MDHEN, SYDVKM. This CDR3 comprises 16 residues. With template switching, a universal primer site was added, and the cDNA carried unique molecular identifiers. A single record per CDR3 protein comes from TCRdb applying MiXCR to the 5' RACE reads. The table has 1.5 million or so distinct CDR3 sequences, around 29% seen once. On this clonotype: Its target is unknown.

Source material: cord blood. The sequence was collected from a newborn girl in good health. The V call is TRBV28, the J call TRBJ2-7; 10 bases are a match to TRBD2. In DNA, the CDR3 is TGTGCCAGCAGTTTACTAGCGGGAGTTGCATACTACGAGCAGTACTTC. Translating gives CASSLLAGVAYYEQYF.